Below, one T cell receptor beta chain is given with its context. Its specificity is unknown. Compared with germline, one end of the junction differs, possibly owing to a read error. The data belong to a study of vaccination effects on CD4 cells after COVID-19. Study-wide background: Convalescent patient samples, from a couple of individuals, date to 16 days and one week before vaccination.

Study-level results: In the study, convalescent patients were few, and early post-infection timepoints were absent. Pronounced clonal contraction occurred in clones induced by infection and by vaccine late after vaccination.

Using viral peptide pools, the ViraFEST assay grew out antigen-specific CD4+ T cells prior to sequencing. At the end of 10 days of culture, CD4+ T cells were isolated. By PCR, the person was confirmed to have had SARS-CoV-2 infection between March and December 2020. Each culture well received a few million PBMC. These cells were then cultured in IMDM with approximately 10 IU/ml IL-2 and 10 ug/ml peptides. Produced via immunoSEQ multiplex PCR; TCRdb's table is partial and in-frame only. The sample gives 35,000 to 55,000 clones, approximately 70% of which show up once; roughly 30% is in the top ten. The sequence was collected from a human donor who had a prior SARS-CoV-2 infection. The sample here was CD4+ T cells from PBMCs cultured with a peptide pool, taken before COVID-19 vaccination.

CDR3 protein: CASSLSTGGATTQYF. In nucleotides, the CDR3 is TGTGCCAGCAGTCTATCAACAGGAGGAGCAACTACGCAGTATTTT. The chain employs TRBV27 and TRBJ2-3, with D tentatively TRBD1 or TRBD2 (5 bases each). The CDR3 has 15 residues. Germline V gene lookup returns CDR1 MNHEY and CDR2 SMNVEV (reference sequence).